The clone carrying this T cell receptor (beta chain) turned up a few times. The data belong to a study of T cell repertoires in cytomegalovirus infection. The wider study: Signatures in public TCR beta sequences pointed to both CMV infection and matching HLA type.

TCRdb fed the reads into MiXCR, producing one record per CDR3 protein. The table records 480,000 or so distinct CDR3 sequences, around 11% of them present only once. Trimming stripped 4 bases from V and 3 bases from J, with 16 bases between. Per the germline V gene, CDR1 is SGHDT and CDR2 is YYEEEE. The CDR3 runs 15 residues. This chain uses TRBV5-6 with TRBJ1-2, with D possibly being TRBD1 (5 bases). The sequenced material came from PBMCs. This clonotype was obtained from a human donor in good health (CMV status not recorded). Some clones in this sample may be carry-over from other donors' samples. Written as DNA, the CDR3 is TGTGCCAGCAGCCGGGCGGGCAGGGTGGACTATGGCTACACCTTC. It translates to CASSRAGRVDYGYTF.